This T cell receptor beta chain was captured in a study of response to subunit inactivated influenza vaccine. The CDR3 spans 13 residues. Trimming pared 6 bases from V and 8 bases from J, leaving 15 bases between. Germline CDR1 and CDR2: SNHLY and FYNNEI. Study-wide findings and caveats: Few new T cells, the authors suggested, are recruited by each seasonal influenza vaccination.

Of note for this clonotype: Its antigen is not identified.

TCRdb re-called the RT-PCR reads with MiXCR, one entry per CDR3 protein. The sample lists around 850,000 distinct CDR3 sequences, 15% to 20% occurring once. The rearrangement joins TRBV2 to TRBJ2-3; possibly TRBD2 for D (6 bases). The clonotype was recovered from a man in his fifties or sixties who received an inactivated influenza vaccine. The sequences come from PBMCs from blood, collected about 5 days after vaccination. In DNA form, the CDR3 reads TGTGCCAGCAGCGACCTGGGGGAGGTTACGCAGTATTTT. Its translation is CASSDLGEVTQYF.